One sample yielded the 14 T cell receptor beta chains listed below, sequenced in a study of T cell repertoires in cytomegalovirus infection. These receptors' antigens are unknown. TCRdb passed the reads through MiXCR, listing each CDR3 protein once. The table shows 340,000 or so distinct CDR3 sequences, with approximately 25% occurring only once. This specimen was cultured PBMCs, taken from culture after CMV antigen stimulation. The receptors derive from a human donor in good health (CMV status not recorded). Some clones in this sample may be carry-over from other donors' samples.

This clonotype was recorded a few times. The chain joins TRBV11-2 to TRBJ1-6; D is perhaps TRBD1 (6 bases). Germline assignment: CDR1 SGHAT and CDR2 FQNNGV. The CDR3 contains 14 residues. V was pared by 5 bases and J by 8 bases, with 13 bases between. CDR3 DNA: TGTGCCAGCAGCCAGGACAGTGGTGATTCACCCCTCCACTTT. Its translation is CASSQDSGDSPLHF.

This chain uses TRBV12-3 or TRBV12-4 with TRBJ2-7; TRBD1 is a possible D gene (6 bases). Trimming removed 5 bases from V and 6 bases from J, with 14 bases in between. The length of the CDR3 is 13 residues. The CDR3 region has the DNA TGTGCCAGCAGTCCGCAACAGGGAACCGAGCAGTACTTC. It translates to CASSPQQGTEQYF.

This clonotype has ten or more counts. The chain carries TRBV6-6 and TRBJ1-6, with D perhaps TRBD1 (6 bases). The CDR3 has 15 residues. CDR1 is MNHNY, CDR2 SVGAGI, per germline (reference sequence). Trimming pared 5 bases from V and 7 bases from J, leaving 15 bases between. Written as DNA, the CDR3 is TGTGCCAGCAGTACATCGCAGGGGAGCAATTCACCCCTCCACTTT. Its protein is CASSTSQGSNSPLHF.

CDR3 loop: CAISDVGRTGDTQYF. CDR3 DNA sequence: TGTGCCATCAGTGACGTGGGGAGGACGGGAGATACGCAGTATTTT. V and J are TRBV10-3 and TRBJ2-3; perhaps TRBD2 as D (6 bases). From germline, CDR1 is ENHRY and CDR2 SYGVKD. The CDR3 has 15 amino acids. V shed 3 bases and J shed 5 bases, with 15 bases lying between them.

The rearrangement links TRBV5-6 to TRBJ1-2; 9 positions match TRBD1. In germline, CDR1 is SGHDT, CDR2 YYEEEE. J was trimmed by 2 bases and V by 6 bases; bases with no gene match: 5. The CDR3 totals 14 residues. The CDR3 DNA is TGTGCCAGCACCACGGACAGGGGAAACTATGGCTACACCTTC. This translates into CASTTDRGNYGYTF.

Only a few counts were recorded for this clonotype. This chain joins TRBV6-2 or TRBV6-3 and TRBJ2-7; 11 nucleotides agree with TRBD2. Trimming cost V 5 bases and J 3 bases; bases outside gene matches: 6. Per the germline V gene, CDR1 is MNHEY and CDR2 is SVGEGT. This CDR3 has 15 residues. The chain's CDR3 is CASSDLLAGGYEQYV. The CDR3 nucleotides read TGTGCCAGCAGTGACCTGCTAGCGGGAGGCTACGAGCAGTACGTC.

This rearrangement joins TRBV7-2 to TRBJ2-7; 7 nucleotides agree with TRBD1. The CDR3 loop spans 14 amino acids. Germline V gene data show CDR1 as SGHTA and CDR2 as FQGNSA. The V segment lost 5 bases and the J segment 5 bases; nucleotides outside the gene matches: 9. As DNA, the CDR3 is TGTGCCAGCAGCCCACGACAGGGACCCAACGAGCAGTACTTC. This gives the protein CASSPRQGPNEQYF.

Sample share makes this clonotype medium-sized. This chain uses TRBV11-2 with TRBJ2-3, with 15 positions matching TRBD2. Germline assignment: CDR1 SGHAT and CDR2 FQNNGV. CDR3 length: 20 residues. The trim removed 4 bases at V and 4 bases at J, leaving 15 bases unmatched. This CDR3 reads CASSWIRTSGRALSPDTQYF. The CDR3 nucleotides are TGTGCCAGCAGCTGGATTCGGACTAGCGGGAGGGCCTTGTCGCCAGATACGCAGTATTTT.

With regard to this clonotype: It may be a read error: a sequence one base away is much more abundant. V is TRBV7-2 and J is TRBJ2-3; possibly TRBD2 for D (7 bases). V dropped 3 bases and J dropped 5 bases, with 12 bases sitting between them. Per the germline V gene, CDR1 is SGHTA and CDR2 is FQGNSA. The CDR3 extends over 14 amino acids. The CDR3 is CASSLGGGGDTQYF. The DNA for the CDR3 is TGTGCCAGCAGCTTGGGAGGGGGGGGAGATACGCAGTATTTT. The full variable domain, completed using reference TRBV7-2 and TRBJ2-3, is GAGVSQSPSNKVTEKGKDVELRCDPISGHTALYWYRQSLGQGLEFLIYFQGNSAPDKSGLPSDRFSAERTGGSVSTLTIQRTQQEDSAVYLCASSLGGGGDTQYFGPGTRLTVL.

This clonotype was observed a few times. J is TRBJ1-4 and V is TRBV11-2, with D maybe TRBD1 (6 bases). Trimming cost V 0 bases and J 7 bases, with 12 bases left between them. This CDR3 comprises 15 residues. The germline gives CDR1 SGHAT, CDR2 FQNNGV. CDR3 DNA sequence: TGTGCCAGCAGCTTAGATCAGGGGTCCGGTGAAAAACTGTTTTTT. Its translation is CASSLDQGSGEKLFF.

About this clonotype itself: The germline gene is not matched at one end of the junction; a read error may be the cause. This chain links TRBV24-1 with TRBJ2-1; TRBD2 matches at 10 bases. Germline V CDR1 and CDR2: KGHDR, SFDVKD. The CDR3 extends over 16 amino acids. The CDR3 spells CATRDSSGSSYNEQFF. CDR3 DNA: TGTGCCACCAGGGATTCTAGCGGGAGCTCCTACAATGAGCAGTTCTTC.

The rearrangement uses TRBV10-3 and TRBJ2-5; TRBD1 aligns across 7 bases. The ends lost 3 bases at V and 5 bases at J; junction bases unmatched: 12. In germline, CDR1 is ENHRY, CDR2 SYGVKD. This CDR3 comprises 16 residues. The CDR3 region is CAISDSGTALPETQYF. CDR3 DNA: TGTGCCATCAGTGACTCAGGGACAGCACTTCCGGAGACCCAGTACTTC.

The chain recombines TRBV12-3 or TRBV12-4 with TRBJ2-3; tentative D call: TRBD2 (7 bases). V lost 3 bases and J lost 0, with 16 bases in between. This CDR3 region has 17 residues. The CDR3 protein is CASSFPLRGASTDTQYF. The CDR3 DNA sequence: TGTGCCAGCAGTTTCCCACTTCGGGGGGCTAGCACAGATACGCAGTATTTT.

Ten or more counts support this clonotype. The chain is built from TRBV6-5 and TRBJ1-2; TRBD1 agrees at 10 bases. Per germline, CDR1 MNHEY and CDR2 SVGAGI. The CDR3 is 16 amino acids. V gave up 1 base and J gave up 6 bases; unmatched junction bases: 8. CDR3 sequence: CASSYLTAGTGDGYTF. For the CDR3, the DNA is TGTGCCAGCAGTTACTTAACGGCCGGGACAGGGGATGGCTACACCTTC.